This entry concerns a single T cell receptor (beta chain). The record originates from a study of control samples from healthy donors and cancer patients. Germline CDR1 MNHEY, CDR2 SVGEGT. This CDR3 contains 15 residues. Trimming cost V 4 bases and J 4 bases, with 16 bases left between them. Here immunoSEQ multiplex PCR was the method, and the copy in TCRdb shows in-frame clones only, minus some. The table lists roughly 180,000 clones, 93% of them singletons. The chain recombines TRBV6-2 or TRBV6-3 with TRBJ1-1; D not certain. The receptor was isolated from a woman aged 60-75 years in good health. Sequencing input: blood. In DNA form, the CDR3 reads TGTGCCAGCAGTTTTCAGCAAATGCGTGGCACTGAAGCTTTCTTT. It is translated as CASSFQQMRGTEAFF.